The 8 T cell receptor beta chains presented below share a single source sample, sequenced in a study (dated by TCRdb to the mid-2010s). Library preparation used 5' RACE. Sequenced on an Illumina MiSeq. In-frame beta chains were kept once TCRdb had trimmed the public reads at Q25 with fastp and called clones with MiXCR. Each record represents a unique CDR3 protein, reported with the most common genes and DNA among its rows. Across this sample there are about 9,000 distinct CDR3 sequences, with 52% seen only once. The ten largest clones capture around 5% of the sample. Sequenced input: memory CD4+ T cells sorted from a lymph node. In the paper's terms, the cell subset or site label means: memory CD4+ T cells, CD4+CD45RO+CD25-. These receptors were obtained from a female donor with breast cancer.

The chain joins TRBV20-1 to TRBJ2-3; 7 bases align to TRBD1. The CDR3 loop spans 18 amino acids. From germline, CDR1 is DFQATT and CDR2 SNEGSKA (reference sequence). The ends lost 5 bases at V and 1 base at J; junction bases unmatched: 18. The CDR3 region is CSARPGQSHLTRTDTQYF. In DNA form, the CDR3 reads TGCAGTGCTCGTCCGGGACAGAGCCATCTAACTCGCACAGATACGCAGTATTTT.

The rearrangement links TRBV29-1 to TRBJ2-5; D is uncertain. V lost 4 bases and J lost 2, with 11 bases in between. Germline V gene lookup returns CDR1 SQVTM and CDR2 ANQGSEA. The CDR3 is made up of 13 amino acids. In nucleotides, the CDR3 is TGCAGCGTTGCGGGCGGACCACAAGAGACCCAGTACTTC. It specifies CSVAGGPQETQYF.

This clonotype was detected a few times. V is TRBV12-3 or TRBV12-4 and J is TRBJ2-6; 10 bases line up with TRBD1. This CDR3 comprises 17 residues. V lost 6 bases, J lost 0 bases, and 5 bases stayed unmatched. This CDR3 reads CASSETGGLSGANVLTF. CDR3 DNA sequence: TGTGCCAGCAGCGAGACAGGGGGCCTCTCTGGGGCCAACGTCCTGACTTTC.

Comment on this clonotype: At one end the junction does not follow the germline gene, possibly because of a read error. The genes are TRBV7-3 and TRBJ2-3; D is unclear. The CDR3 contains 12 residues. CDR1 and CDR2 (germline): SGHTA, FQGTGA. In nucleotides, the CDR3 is TGTGCCAGCGGCTTTCTGGGAAATACGCAGTATTTT. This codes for CASGFLGNTQYF. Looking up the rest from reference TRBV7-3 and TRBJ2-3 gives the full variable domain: GAGVSQTPSNKVTEKGKYVELRCDPISGHTALYWYRQSLGQGPEFLIYFQGTGAADDSGLPNDRFFAVRPEGSVSTLKIQRTERGDSAVYLCASGFLGNTQYFGPGTRLTVL.

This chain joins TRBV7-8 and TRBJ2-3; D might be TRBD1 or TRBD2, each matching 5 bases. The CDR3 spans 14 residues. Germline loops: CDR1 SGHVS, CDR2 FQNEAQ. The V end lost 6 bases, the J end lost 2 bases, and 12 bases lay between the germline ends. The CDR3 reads CASSRGRTTDTQYF. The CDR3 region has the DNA TGTGCCAGCAGTCGGGGACGAACCACAGATACGCAGTATTTT.

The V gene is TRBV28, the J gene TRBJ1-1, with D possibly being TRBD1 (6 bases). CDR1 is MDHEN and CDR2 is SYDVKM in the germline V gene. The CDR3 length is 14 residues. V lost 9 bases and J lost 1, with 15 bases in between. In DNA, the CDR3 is TGTGCCAGTCAGAGGACAGAAAAGAACACTGAAGCTTTCTTT. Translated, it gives CASQRTEKNTEAFF.

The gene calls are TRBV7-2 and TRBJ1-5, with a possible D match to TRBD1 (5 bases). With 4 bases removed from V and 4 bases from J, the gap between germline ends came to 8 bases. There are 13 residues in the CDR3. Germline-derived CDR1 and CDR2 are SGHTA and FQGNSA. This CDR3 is CASSSKGNQPQHF. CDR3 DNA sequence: TGTGCCAGCAGCTCTAAGGGGAATCAGCCCCAGCATTTT.

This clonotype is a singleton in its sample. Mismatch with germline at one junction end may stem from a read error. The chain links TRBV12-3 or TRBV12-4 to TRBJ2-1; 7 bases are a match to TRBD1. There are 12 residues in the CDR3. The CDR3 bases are TGTGCCAGCAGTCCGACAGGGAATGAGCAGTCCTTC. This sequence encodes CASSPTGNEQSF.